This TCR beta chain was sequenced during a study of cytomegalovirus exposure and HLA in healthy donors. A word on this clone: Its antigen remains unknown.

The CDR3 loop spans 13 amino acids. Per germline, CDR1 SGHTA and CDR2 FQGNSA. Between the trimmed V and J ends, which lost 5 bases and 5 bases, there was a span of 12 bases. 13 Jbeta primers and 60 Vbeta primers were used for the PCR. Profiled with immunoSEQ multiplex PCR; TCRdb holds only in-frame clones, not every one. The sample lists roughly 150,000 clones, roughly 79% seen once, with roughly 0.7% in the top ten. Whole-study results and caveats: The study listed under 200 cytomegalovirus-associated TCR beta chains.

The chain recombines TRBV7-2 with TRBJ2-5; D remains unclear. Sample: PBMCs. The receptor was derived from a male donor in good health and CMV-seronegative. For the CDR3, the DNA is TGTGCCAGCAGCCCCGTAGCCGCGGAGACCCAGTACTTC. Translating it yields CASSPVAAETQYF.